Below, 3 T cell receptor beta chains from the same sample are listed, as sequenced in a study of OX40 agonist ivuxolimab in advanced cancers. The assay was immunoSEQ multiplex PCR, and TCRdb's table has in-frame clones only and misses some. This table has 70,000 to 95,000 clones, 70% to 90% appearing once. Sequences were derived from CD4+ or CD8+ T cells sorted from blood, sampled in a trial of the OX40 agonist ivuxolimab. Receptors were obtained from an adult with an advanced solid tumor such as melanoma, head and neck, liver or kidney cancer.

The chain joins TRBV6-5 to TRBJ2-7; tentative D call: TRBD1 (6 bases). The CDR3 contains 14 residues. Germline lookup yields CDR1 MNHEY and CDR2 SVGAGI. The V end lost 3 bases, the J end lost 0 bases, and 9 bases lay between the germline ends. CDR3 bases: TGTGCCAGCAGTTATGTGGACAGCTCCTACGAGCAGTACTTC. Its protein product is CASSYVDSSYEQYF.

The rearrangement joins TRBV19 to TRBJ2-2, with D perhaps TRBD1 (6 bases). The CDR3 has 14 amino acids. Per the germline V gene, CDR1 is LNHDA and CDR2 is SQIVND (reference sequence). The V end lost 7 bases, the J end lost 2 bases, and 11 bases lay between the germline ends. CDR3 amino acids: CASTRTDNTGELFF. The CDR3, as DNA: TGTGCCAGTACAAGGACAGATAACACCGGGGAGCTGTTTTTT.

CDR3 DNA sequence: TGTGCCAGCTCACCGGACGTAAGGTCTGAAGCTTTCTTT. It encodes CASSPDVRSEAFF. This chain joins TRBV18 and TRBJ1-1; D unclear. The germline V and J ends were trimmed by 3 bases and 6 bases, with 11 bases remaining between them. Germline V lookup: CDR1 KGHSH, CDR2 LQKENI. The CDR3 length is 13 residues.